This T cell receptor (beta chain) is drawn from a study of human T cells and chemical hapten exposure. Specified time point: healthy volunteer bleed at 2 weeks. Before extraction, the whole blood was not fractionated, and total RNA was taken from it. This clonotype was recorded at least ten times. Per the study methods: Counts of TCRs in each sample centred on a median of about 96,000 and extended from around 24,000 to 710,000. TCRdb recomputed calls from the RACE reads with MiXCR, one row per CDR3 protein. TCRdb's processing, not the authors' own work, is the source of the V and J calls. The sample yields about 45,000 distinct CDR3 sequences, 4.4% seen once. The V end was cut by 5 bases, the J end by 1 base, with 15 bases between. Germline CDR1 and CDR2: MDHEN and SYDVKM. The CDR3 is made up of 16 amino acids.

The receptor's source is a human donor in good health. Some clones in this sample may be carry-over from other donors' samples. The source material was whole blood. This rearrangement joins TRBV28 to TRBJ1-5; a weak D match, TRBD1 (6 bases). The CDR3 DNA sequence: TGTGCCAGCAGTGAGATTACAGGGAACAGCAATCAGCCCCAGCATTTT. This encodes CASSEITGNSNQPQHF.